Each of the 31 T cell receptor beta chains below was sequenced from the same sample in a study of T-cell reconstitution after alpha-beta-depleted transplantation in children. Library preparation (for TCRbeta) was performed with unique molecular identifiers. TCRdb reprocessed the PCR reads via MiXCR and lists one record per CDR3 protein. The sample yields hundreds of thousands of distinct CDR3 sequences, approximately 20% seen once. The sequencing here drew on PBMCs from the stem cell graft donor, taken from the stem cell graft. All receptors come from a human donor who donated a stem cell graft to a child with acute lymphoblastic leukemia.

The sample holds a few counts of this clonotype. The CDR3 sequence is CSVEVTGQGANRLRYEQYF. The CDR3 DNA reads TGCAGCGTTGAAGTTACGGGACAGGGGGCAAATCGTCTTCGCTACGAGCAGTACTTC. The V and J genes are TRBV29-1 and TRBJ2-7; TRBD1 agrees at 12 bases. V was clipped by 1 base and J by 3 bases; unmatched bases: 16. The V gene's germline CDR1 is SQVTM and CDR2 ANQGSEA. This CDR3 comprises 19 residues.

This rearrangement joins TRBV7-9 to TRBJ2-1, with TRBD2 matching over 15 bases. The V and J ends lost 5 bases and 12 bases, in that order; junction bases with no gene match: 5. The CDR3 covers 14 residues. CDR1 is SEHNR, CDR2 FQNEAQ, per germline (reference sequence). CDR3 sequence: CASSLGLAGGVQFF. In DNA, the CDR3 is TGTGCCAGCAGCCTGGGACTAGCGGGAGGTGTGCAGTTCTTC. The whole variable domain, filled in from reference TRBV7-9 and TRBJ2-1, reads DTGVSQNPRHKITKRGQNVTFRCDPISEHNRLYWYRQTLGQGPEFLTYFQNEAQLEKSRLLSDRFSAERPKGSFSTLEIQRTEQGDSAMYLCASSLGLAGGVQFFGPGTRLTVL.

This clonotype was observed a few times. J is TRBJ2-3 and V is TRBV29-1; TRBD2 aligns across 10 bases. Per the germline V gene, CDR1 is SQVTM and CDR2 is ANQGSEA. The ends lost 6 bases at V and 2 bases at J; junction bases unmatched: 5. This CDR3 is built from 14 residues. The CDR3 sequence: CSVRTSGTTDTQYF. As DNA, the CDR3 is TGCAGCGTGAGGACTAGCGGAACCACAGATACGCAGTATTTT.

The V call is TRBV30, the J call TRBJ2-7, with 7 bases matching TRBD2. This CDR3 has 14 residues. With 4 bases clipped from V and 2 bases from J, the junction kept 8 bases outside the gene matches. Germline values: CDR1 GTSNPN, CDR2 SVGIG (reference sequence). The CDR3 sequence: CAWNLREWPYEQYF. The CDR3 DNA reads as TGTGCCTGGAATTTGCGGGAGTGGCCCTACGAGCAGTACTTC.

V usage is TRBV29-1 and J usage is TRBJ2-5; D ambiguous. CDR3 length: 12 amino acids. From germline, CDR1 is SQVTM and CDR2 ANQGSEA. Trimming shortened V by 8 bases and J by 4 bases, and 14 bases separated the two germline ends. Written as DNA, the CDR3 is TGCAGCTCTAAAGGGTCGGGAGAGACCCAGTACTTC. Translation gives CSSKGSGETQYF. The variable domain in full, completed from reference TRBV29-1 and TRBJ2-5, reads SAVISQKPSRDICQRGTSLTIQCQVDSQVTMMFWYRQQPGQSLTLIATANQGSEATYESGFVIDKFPISRPNLTFSTLTVSNMSPEDSSIYLCSSKGSGETQYFGPGTRLLVL.

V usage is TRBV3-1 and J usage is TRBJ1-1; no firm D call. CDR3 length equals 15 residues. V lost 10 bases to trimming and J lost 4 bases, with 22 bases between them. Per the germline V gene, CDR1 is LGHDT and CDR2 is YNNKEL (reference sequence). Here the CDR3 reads CATNGGEGRGTEAFF. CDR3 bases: TGTGCCACCAACGGCGGGGAGGGTCGGGGCACTGAAGCTTTCTTT.

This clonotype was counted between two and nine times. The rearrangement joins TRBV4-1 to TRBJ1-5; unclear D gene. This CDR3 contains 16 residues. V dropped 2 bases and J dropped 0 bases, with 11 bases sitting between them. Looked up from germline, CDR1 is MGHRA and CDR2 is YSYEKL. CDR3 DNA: TGCGCCAGCAGCCAACGCGTTATTATTAGCAATCAGCCCCAGCATTTT. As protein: CASSQRVIISNQPQHF.

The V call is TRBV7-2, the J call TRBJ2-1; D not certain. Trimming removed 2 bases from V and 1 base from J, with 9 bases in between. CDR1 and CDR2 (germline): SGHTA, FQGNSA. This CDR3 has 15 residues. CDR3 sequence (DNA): TGTGCCAGCAGCTTATTTGTGGGGTCCTACAATGAGCAGTTCTTC. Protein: CASSLFVGSYNEQFF. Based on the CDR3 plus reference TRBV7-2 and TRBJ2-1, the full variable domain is GAGVSQSPSNKVTEKGKDVELRCDPISGHTALYWYRQSLGQGLEFLIYFQGNSAPDKSGLPSDRFSAERTGGSVSTLTIQRTQQEDSAVYLCASSLFVGSYNEQFFGPGTRLTVL.

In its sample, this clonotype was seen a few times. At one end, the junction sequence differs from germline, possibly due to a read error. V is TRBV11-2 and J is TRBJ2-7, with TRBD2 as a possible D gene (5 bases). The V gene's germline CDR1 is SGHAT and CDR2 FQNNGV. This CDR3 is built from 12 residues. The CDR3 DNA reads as TGTGCCAGCAGCTCGGGGTCCTCCGAGCAGTACTTC. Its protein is CASSSGSSEQYF.

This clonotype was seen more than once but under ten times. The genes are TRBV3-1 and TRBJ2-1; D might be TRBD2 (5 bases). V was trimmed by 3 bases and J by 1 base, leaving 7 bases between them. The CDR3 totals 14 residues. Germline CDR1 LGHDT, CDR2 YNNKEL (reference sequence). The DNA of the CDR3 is TGTGCCAGCAGCCACCGGGAATCCTACAATGAGCAGTTCTTC. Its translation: CASSHRESYNEQFF.

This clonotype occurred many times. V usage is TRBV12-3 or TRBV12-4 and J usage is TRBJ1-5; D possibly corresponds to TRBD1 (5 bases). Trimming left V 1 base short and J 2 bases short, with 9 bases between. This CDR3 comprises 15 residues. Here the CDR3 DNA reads TGTGCCAGCAGTTTAGAGGCGGGGGGCAATCAGCCCCAGCATTTT. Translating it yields CASSLEAGGNQPQHF.

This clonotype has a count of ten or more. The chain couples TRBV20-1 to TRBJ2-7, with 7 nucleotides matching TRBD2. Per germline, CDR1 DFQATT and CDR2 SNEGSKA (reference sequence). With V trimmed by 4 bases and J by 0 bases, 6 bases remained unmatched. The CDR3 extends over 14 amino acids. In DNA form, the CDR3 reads TGCAGTGCTAACCGACTAGCCGACTCCTACGAGCAGTACTTC. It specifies CSANRLADSYEQYF.

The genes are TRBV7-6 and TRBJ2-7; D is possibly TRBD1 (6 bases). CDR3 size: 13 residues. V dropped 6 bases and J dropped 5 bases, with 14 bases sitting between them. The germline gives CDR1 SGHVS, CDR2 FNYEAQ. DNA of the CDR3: TGTGCCAGCAGAGCTAAACAGGGCCACGAGCAGTACTTC. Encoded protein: CASRAKQGHEQYF.

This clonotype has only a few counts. CDR3 nucleotides: TGTGCCAGCAGCCACCGACCACAGGTAGTTAGAGAGACCCAGTACTTC. Translation gives CASSHRPQVVRETQYF. The rearrangement joins TRBV3-1 to TRBJ2-5; tentatively, D is TRBD1 (5 bases). Trimming pared 3 bases from V and 4 bases from J, leaving 18 bases between. CDR1 is LGHDT and CDR2 is YNNKEL in the germline V gene (reference sequence). The CDR3 covers 16 residues.

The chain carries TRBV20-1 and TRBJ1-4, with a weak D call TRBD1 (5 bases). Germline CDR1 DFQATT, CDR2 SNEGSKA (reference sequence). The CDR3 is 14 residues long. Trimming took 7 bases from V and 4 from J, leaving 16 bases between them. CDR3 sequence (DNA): TGCAGTGTTAAAGAAGGGGCCTTTAATGAAAAACTGTTTTTT. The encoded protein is CSVKEGAFNEKLFF.

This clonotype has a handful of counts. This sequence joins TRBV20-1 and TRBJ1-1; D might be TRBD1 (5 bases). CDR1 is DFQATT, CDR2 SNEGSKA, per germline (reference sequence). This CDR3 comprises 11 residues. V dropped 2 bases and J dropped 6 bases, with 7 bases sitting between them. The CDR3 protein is CSARTGPEAFF. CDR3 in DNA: TGCAGTGCTAGAACGGGACCTGAAGCTTTCTTT.

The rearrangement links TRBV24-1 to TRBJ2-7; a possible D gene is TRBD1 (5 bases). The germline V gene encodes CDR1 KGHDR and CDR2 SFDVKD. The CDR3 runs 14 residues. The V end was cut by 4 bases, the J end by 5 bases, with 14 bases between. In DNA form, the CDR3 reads TGTGCCACCAGTGACCGCCTGACAGACGACGAGCAGTACTTC. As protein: CATSDRLTDDEQYF.

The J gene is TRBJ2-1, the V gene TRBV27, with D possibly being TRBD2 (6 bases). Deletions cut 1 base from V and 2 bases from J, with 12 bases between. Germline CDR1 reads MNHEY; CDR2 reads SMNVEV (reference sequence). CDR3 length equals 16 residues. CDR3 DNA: TGTGCCAGCAGTTTATTCGGGGCTAGCGCCTACAATGAGCAGTTCTTC. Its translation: CASSLFGASAYNEQFF.

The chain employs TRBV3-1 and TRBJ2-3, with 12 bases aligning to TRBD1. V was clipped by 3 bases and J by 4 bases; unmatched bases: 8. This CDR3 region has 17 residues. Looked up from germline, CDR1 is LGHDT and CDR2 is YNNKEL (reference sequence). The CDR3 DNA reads TGTGCCAGCAGCCATCGTGTGGGACAGGGGGCCGCAGATACGCAGTATTTT. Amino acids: CASSHRVGQGAADTQYF.

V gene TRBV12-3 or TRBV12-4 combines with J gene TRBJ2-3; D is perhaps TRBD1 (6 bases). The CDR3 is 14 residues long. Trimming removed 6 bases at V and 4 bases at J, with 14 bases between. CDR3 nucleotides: TGTGCCAGCAGCCGACAGGTACTCGCAGATACGCAGTATTTT. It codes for CASSRQVLADTQYF.

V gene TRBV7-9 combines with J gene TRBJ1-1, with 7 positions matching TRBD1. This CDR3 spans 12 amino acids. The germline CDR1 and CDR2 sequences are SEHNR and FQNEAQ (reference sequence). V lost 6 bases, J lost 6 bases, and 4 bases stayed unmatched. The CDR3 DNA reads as TGTGCCAGCAGTTCAGACAGGGCTGAAGCTTTCTTT. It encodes CASSSDRAEAFF.

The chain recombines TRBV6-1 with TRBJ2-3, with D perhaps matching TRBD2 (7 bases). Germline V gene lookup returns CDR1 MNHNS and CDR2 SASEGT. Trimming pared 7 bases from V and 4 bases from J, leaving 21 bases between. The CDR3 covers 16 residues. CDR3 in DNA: TGTGCCAGCATCACCGGGGAAGGGGGGGGTTCAGATACGCAGTATTTT. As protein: CASITGEGGGSDTQYF.

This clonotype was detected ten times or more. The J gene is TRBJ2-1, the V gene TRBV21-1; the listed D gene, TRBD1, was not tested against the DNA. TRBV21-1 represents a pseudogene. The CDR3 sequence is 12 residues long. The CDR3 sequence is CALGWPGIEQFF. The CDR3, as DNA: TGTGCCCTAGGCTGGCCCGGTATTGAGCAGTTCTTC.

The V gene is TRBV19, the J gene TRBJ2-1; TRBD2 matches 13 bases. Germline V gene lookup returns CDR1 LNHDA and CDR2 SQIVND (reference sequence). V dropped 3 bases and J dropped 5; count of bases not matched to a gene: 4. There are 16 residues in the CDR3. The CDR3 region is CASSIAGLAGNNEQFF. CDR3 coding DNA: TGTGCCAGTAGTATCGCGGGACTAGCGGGGAACAATGAGCAGTTCTTC.

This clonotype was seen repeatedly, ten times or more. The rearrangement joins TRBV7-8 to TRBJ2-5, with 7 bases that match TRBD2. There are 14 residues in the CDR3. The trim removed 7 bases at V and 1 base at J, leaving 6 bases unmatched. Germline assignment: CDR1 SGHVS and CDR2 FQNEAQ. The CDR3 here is CASTSGASQETQYF. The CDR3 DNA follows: TGTGCCAGCACCAGCGGGGCTTCCCAAGAGACCCAGTACTTC.

CDR3 amino acids: CASSKDGPSSYEQYF. CDR3 sequence (DNA): TGCGCCAGCAGCAAGGACGGGCCTAGCTCCTACGAGCAGTACTTC. This rearrangement joins TRBV5-1 to TRBJ2-7; D remains unclear. The CDR3 totals 15 residues. Germline values: CDR1 SGHRS, CDR2 YFSETQ. V was pared by 4 bases and J by 0 bases, with 14 bases between.

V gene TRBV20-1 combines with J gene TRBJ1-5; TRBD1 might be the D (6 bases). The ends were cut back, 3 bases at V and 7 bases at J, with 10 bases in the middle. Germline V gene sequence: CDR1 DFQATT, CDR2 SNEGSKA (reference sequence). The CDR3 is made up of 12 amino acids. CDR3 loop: CSASLGGQPQHF. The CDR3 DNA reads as TGCAGTGCTAGCCTGGGGGGCCAGCCCCAGCATTTT.

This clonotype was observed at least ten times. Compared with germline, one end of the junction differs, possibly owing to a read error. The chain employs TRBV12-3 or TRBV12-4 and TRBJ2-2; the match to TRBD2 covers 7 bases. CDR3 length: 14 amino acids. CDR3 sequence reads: CASSLAGGTGELFF. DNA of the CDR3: TGCGCCAGCAGCTTGGCCGGGGGGACCGGGGAGCTGTTTTTT.

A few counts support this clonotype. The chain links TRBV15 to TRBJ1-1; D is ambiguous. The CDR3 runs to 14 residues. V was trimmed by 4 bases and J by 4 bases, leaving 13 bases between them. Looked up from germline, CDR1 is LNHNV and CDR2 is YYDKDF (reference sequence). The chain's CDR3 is CATSTITPSTEAFF. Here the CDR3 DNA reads TGTGCCACCAGCACAATTACCCCGAGCACTGAAGCTTTCTTT.

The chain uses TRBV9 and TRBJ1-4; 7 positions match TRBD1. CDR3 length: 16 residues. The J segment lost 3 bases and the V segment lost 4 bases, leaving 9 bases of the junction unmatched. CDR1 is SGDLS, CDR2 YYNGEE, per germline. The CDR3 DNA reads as TGTGCCAGCAGCAGCAAACGACAGGGCTCTAATGAAAAACTGTTTTTT. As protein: CASSSKRQGSNEKLFF.

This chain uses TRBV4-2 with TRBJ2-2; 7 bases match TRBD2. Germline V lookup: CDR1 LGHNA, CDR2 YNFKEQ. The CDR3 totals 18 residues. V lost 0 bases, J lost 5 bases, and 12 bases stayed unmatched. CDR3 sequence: CASSQDENSGLMTGELFF. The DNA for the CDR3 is TGTGCCAGCAGCCAAGATGAGAATAGCGGGTTGATGACCGGGGAGCTGTTTTTT.